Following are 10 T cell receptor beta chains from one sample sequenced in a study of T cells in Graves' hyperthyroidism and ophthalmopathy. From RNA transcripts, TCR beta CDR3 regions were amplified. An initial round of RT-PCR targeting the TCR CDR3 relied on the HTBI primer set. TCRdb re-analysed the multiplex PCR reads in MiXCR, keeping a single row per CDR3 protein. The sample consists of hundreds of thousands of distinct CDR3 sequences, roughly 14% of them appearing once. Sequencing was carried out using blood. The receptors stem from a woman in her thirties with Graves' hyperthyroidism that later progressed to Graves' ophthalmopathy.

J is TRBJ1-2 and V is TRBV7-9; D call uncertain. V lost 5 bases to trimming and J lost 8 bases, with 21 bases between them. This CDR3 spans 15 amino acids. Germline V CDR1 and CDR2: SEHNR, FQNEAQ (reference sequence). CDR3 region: CASSRLAEGGKGYTF. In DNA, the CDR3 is TGTGCCAGCAGCCGTTTAGCGGAGGGTGGGAAGGGCTACACCTTC.

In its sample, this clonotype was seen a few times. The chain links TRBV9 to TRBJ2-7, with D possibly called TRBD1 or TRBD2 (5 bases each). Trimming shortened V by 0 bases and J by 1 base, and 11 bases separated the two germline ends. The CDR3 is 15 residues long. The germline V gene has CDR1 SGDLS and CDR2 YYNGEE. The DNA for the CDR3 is TGTGCCAGCAGCGTAGAGGGAGCAGGGTCCTACGAGCAGTACTTC. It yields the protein CASSVEGAGSYEQYF. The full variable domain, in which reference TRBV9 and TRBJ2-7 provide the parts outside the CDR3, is DSGVTQTPKHLITATGQRVTLRCSPRSGDLSVYWYQQSLDQGLQFLIQYYNGEERAKGNILERFSAQQFPDLHSELNLSSLELGDSALYFCASSVEGAGSYEQYFGPGTRLTVT.

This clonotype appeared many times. This chain's CDR3 is CASSFHQGERSYEQYF. The CDR3 DNA sequence: TGTGCCAGCAGCTTCCATCAGGGGGAGAGATCCTACGAGCAGTACTTC. This rearrangement joins TRBV7-9 to TRBJ2-7; TRBD1 matches 7 bases. CDR1 is SEHNR, CDR2 FQNEAQ, per germline (reference sequence). CDR3 length: 16 amino acids. V lost 3 bases, J lost 1 base, and 9 bases stayed unmatched.

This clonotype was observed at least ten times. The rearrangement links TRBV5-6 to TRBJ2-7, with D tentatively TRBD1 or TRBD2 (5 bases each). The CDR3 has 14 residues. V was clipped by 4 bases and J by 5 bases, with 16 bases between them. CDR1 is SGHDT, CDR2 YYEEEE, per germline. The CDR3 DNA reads TGTGCCAGCAGCAAGACAGCCGTCGGGAACGAGCAGTACTTC. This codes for CASSKTAVGNEQYF.

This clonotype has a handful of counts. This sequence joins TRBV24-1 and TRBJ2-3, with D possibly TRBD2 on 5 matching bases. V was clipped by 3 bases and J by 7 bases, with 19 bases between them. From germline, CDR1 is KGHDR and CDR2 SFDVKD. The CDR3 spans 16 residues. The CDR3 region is CATSDAPGRGTYTQYF. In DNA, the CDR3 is TGTGCCACCAGTGATGCCCCAGGACGGGGAACCTATACGCAGTATTTT.

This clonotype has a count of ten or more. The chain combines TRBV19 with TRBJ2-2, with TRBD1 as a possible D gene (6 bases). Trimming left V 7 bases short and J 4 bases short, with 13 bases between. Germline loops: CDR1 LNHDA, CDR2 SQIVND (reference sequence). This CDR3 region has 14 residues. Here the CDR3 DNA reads TGTGCCAGTATTGGCAGGGGCGTCACCGGGGAGCTGTTTTTT. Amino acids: CASIGRGVTGELFF.

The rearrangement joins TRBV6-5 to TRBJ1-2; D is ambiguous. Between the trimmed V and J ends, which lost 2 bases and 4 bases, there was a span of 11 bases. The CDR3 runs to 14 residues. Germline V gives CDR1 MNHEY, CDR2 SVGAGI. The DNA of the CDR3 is TGTGCCAGCAGTTACCCCGGGGAGAGCTATGGCTACACCTTC. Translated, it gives CASSYPGESYGYTF.

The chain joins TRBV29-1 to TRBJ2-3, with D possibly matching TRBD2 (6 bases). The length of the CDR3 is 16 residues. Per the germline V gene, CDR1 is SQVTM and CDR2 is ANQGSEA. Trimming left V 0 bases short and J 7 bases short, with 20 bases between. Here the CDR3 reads CSVEDISGLGGYTQYF. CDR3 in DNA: TGCAGCGTTGAAGACATCAGCGGTCTCGGGGGATATACGCAGTATTTT.

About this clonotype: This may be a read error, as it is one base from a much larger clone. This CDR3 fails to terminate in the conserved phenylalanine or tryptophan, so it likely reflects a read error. The DNA for the CDR3 is TGCGCCAGCAGCCCAGGGGTTCAGGGGACTGGCTACACCATC. The encoded protein is CASSPGVQGTGYTI. This chain uses TRBV5-1 with TRBJ1-2; D possibly corresponds to TRBD1 (6 bases). CDR3 length equals 14 residues. Germline V lookup: CDR1 SGHRS, CDR2 YFSETQ. V lost 4 bases and J 7 bases, leaving 17 bases between the germline ends.

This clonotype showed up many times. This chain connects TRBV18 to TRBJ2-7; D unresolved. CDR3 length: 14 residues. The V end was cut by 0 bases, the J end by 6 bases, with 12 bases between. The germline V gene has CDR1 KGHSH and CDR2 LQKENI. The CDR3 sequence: CASSPPEGLSEQYF. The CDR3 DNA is TGTGCCAGCTCACCACCGGAAGGGTTAAGCGAGCAGTACTTC.